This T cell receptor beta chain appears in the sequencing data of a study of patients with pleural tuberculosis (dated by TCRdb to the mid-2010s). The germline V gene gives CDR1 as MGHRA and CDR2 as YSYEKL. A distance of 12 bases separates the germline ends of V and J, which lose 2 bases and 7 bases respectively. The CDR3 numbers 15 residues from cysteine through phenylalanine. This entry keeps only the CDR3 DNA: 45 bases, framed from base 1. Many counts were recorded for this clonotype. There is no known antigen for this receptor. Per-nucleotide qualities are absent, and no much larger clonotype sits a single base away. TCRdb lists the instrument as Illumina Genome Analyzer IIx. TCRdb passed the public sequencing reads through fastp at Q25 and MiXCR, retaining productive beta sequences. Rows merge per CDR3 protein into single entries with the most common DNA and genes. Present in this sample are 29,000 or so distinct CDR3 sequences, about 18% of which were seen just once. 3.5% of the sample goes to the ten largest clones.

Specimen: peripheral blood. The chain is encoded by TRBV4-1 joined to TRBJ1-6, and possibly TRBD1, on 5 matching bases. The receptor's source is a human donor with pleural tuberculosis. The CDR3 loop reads CASSQIRGVNSPLHF. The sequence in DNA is TGCGCCAGCAGCCAAATCCGGGGCGTAAATTCACCCCTCCACTTT.